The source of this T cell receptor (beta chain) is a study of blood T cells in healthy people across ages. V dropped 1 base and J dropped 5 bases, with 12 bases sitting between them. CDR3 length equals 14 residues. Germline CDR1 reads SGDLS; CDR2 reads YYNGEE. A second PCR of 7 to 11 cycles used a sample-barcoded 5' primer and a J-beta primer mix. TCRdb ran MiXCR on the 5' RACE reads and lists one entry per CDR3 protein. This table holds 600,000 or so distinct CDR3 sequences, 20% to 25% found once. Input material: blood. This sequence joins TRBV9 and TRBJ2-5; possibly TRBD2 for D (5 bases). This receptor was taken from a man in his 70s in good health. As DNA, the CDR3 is TGTGCCAGCAGCGTAAACCCAACGGGGGAGACCCAGTACTTC. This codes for CASSVNPTGETQYF.